This TCR beta chain stems from a study of blood T cell repertoires in COVID-19. At the level of the study: There were acute and convalescent COVID-19 samples, and they came from the United States, Italy and Spain. The cDNA or gDNA used as material had been derived from T cells, B-cell-depleted T cells, or PBMCs.

How the authors handled the data: Using reference gene primer amplification, nucleated cell counts were estimated. TCRdb keeps only in-frame clones here, not all; method: immunoSEQ multiplex PCR. V and J calls and clone size are given by that table; D and trimming were obtained from the DNA. The sample has 90,000 to 110,000 clones; 84% are singletons. The sequencing sample was made of peripheral blood. This TCR derives from a woman aged 45-60 years with acute or convalescent COVID-19.

As DNA, the CDR3 is TGTGCCAGCAGCTTAGTGAGGGGGCTATCTAACTATGGCTACACCTTC. Amino acids: CASSLVRGLSNYGYTF. The V and J genes are TRBV7-2 and TRBJ1-2; 7 bases map to TRBD1. The V gene end was trimmed by 1 base and the J gene end by 0 bases; junction bases not matched to a gene: 5. The CDR3 covers 16 residues. Germline CDR1 SGHTA, CDR2 FQGNSA.